A single sample gave rise to the 6 T cell receptor beta chains below, sequenced in a study of blood T cell repertoires in COVID-19. Profiled with immunoSEQ multiplex PCR; TCRdb holds only in-frame clones, not every one. The repertoire has about 250,000 clones, more than 65% of them found once; the top ten carry approximately 7.9%. Material: peripheral blood. The receptors originated from a woman at least 80 years old with acute or convalescent COVID-19.

About this clone: The sample carries other DNA sequences with the same CDR3. The chain links TRBV4-2 to TRBJ1-1, with D maybe TRBD1 (5 bases). The CDR3 is 15 amino acids. Germline V gene data show CDR1 as LGHNA and CDR2 as YNFKEQ. Deletions cut 1 base from V and 1 base from J, with 10 bases between. The DNA for the CDR3 is TGTGCCAGCAGCCAAGGTGGGCAGGGGAACACTGAAGCTTTCTTT. It is translated as CASSQGGQGNTEAFF.

The chain carries TRBV7-8 and TRBJ2-3, with 10 positions matching TRBD2. CDR1 and CDR2 from the germline V gene are SGHVS and FQNEAQ. Trimming at V came to 0 bases and at J to 1 base, leaving 4 bases not matched to a gene. CDR3 length: 17 amino acids. The CDR3 is CASSLALAGGGTDTQYF. CDR3 in DNA: TGTGCCAGCAGCTTAGCCTTAGCGGGAGGCGGCACAGATACGCAGTATTTT.

This clone came up a few times. The chain joins TRBV5-1 to TRBJ2-3, with D possibly being TRBD1 (5 bases). This CDR3 contains 15 residues. V lost 0 bases to trimming and J lost 2 bases, with 10 bases between them. From germline, CDR1 is SGHRS and CDR2 YFSETQ. CDR3 sequence reads: CASSLAGRDTDTQYF. Here the CDR3 DNA reads TGCGCCAGCAGCTTGGCCGGCAGGGACACAGATACGCAGTATTTT.

The rearrangement links TRBV28 to TRBJ1-6, with D unresolved. CDR1 is MDHEN, CDR2 SYDVKM, per germline. The germline V and J ends were trimmed by 7 bases and 5 bases, with 12 bases remaining between them. This CDR3 spans 14 amino acids. The CDR3 coding sequence is TGTGCCAGCACCCTAAGATCCAATAATTCACCCCTCCACTTT. Its protein product is CASTLRSNNSPLHF. The complete variable domain, with remaining parts taken from reference TRBV28 and TRBJ1-6, reads DVKVTQSSRYLVKRTGEKVFLECVQDMDHENMFWYRQDPGLGLRLIYFSYDVKMKEKGDIPEGYSVSREKKERFSLILESASTNQTSMYLCASTLRSNNSPLHFGNGTRLTVT.

The chain recombines TRBV6-5 with TRBJ1-1; maybe TRBD1 (5 bases). Trimming removed 0 bases at V and 6 bases at J, with 17 bases between. Germline-derived CDR1 and CDR2 are MNHEY and SVGAGI. The CDR3 totals 16 residues. CDR3 bases: TGTGCCAGCAGTTACTCGAAGGGGAGGCGGCTTGCTGAAGCTTTCTTT. This encodes CASSYSKGRRLAEAFF.

A single count supports this clone. V and J are TRBV7-2 and TRBJ2-3, with 12 bases fitting TRBD2. Germline assignment: CDR1 SGHTA and CDR2 FQGNSA. V lost 7 bases to trimming and J lost 1 base; unmatched junction nucleotides: 6. The CDR3 is 16 residues long. DNA for the CDR3: TGTGCCAGCACCCTAGCGGGGGGGCCTGGCACAGATACGCAGTATTTT. Protein: CASTLAGGPGTDTQYF.